This TCR beta chain was identified during a study of regulatory T cells in long-lasting Graves disease. The sample's time point: newly diagnosed GD, antithyroid drugs for less than 3 months. After RNA was extracted from PBMCs, the TCR library was made from it. This clonotype was detected ten times or more. Researchers made TCR beta libraries by using iRepertoire HTBI primers and running Arm-PCR on CDR3 regions. One entry per CDR3 protein results from TCRdb running MiXCR on the multiplex PCR reads. The data contain 450,000 to 500,000 distinct CDR3 sequences, about 16% of them singletons. These data were likewise used in another study, on T cells in Graves' hyperthyroidism and ophthalmopathy. That investigation notes: Thyroid ultrasound, orbital computed tomography, clinical symptoms, and serum thyroxine and TRAb underpinned diagnoses. The HTBI primer set was used in a first-round RT-PCR of the TCR CDR3.

The source of this sequence is a man aged 35-49 years with Graves disease. The specimen was peripheral blood mononuclear cells (PBMCs), collected at new diagnosis, from a patient treated with antithyroid drugs.

This CDR3 is CASSFSLAGGNSYNEQFF. CDR3 in DNA: TGTGCCAGCAGCTTCAGCCTAGCGGGAGGTAACTCCTACAATGAGCAGTTCTTC. V is TRBV7-2 and J is TRBJ2-1; 11 bases match TRBD2. After removal of 3 bases from V and 0 bases from J, the junction contained 7 bases not matched to a gene. This CDR3 has 18 amino acids. Germline V lookup: CDR1 SGHTA, CDR2 FQGNSA.